Below are 17 T cell receptor beta chains sequenced from a single sample in a study of blood T cell repertoires in COVID-19. TCRdb's copy holds only in-frame clones and misses some; the assay was immunoSEQ multiplex PCR. The sample has around 100,000 clones, roughly 92% seen once. The sample was peripheral blood. The receptors shown here come from a woman aged 45-65 years with COVID-19, enrolled during active disease.

The chain employs TRBV19 and TRBJ1-1; D is uncertain. Germline V gives CDR1 LNHDA, CDR2 SQIVND (reference sequence). The length of the CDR3 is 13 residues. Trimming stripped 1 base from V and 5 bases from J, with 8 bases between. CDR3 protein: CASSIAARTEAFF. CDR3 nucleotide sequence: TGTGCCAGTAGTATAGCGGCGCGGACTGAAGCTTTCTTT.

The gene calls are TRBV29-1 and TRBJ2-5, with 7 nucleotides matching TRBD1. CDR3 length equals 12 residues. Trimming at V came to 6 bases and at J to 3 bases, leaving 4 bases not matched to a gene. Germline CDR1 reads SQVTM; CDR2 reads ANQGSEA. The CDR3 DNA follows: TGCAGCGTCGAAACAGGGGAAGAGACCCAGTACTTC. It is translated as CSVETGEETQYF.

This chain uses TRBV5-4 with TRBJ1-5; the D is unclear. Per germline, CDR1 SGHNT and CDR2 YYREEE (reference sequence). The CDR3 is 13 residues long. Trimming shortened V by 5 bases and J by 7 bases, and 13 bases separated the two germline ends. CDR3 region: CASSQAGAQPQHF. CDR3 bases: TGTGCCAGCAGTCAAGCGGGAGCGCAGCCCCAGCATTTT. The variable domain in full, with the rest retrieved from reference TRBV5-4 and TRBJ1-5, is ETGVTQSPTHLIKTRGQQVTLRCSSQSGHNTVSWYQQALGQGPQFIFQYYREEENGRGNFPPRFSGLQFPNYSSELNVNALELDDSALYLCASSQAGAQPQHFGDGTRLSIL.

The genes are TRBV7-8 and TRBJ2-3; 8 bases fit TRBD2. The V gene's germline CDR1 is SGHVS and CDR2 FQNEAQ. CDR3 size: 17 residues. Losses at the gene ends were 4 bases for V and 5 bases for J; bases not matched to a gene: 14. This chain's CDR3 is CASSYVPGLVARDTQYF. Written as DNA, the CDR3 is TGTGCCAGCAGCTACGTCCCGGGACTAGTGGCCAGAGATACGCAGTATTTT.

The V gene is TRBV5-1, the J gene TRBJ1-6; TRBD1 matches 9 bases. Germline V gives CDR1 SGHRS, CDR2 YFSETQ. This CDR3 is 15 amino acids long. V lost 4 bases to trimming and J lost 7 bases; unmatched junction nucleotides: 6. The CDR3 sequence is CASSAAGTGNSPLHF. CDR3 DNA sequence: TGCGCCAGCAGCGCCGCCGGGACAGGGAATTCACCCCTCCACTTT.

The V call is TRBV5-6, the J call TRBJ1-5; a possible D gene is TRBD1 (5 bases). This CDR3 is 14 amino acids long. Trimming cost V 5 bases and J 6 bases, with 15 bases left between them. Per the germline V gene, CDR1 is SGHDT and CDR2 is YYEEEE. In DNA, the CDR3 is TGTGCCAGCAGTCGGGACTTGGGTGGTCAGCCCCAGCATTTT. As protein: CASSRDLGGQPQHF.

The chain employs TRBV4-3 and TRBJ2-6; D uncertain. The CDR3 contains 15 residues. Germline values: CDR1 LGHNA, CDR2 YSLEER. V shed 1 base and J shed 1 base, with 5 bases lying between them. CDR3 amino acids: CASSQVSSGANVLTF. DNA of the CDR3: TGCGCCAGCAGCCAAGTGAGTTCTGGGGCCAACGTCCTGACTTTC.

This chain connects TRBV19 to TRBJ2-7; TRBD1 matches 10 bases. Germline trimming cut 5 bases from V and 6 bases from J; bases unmatched to any gene: 22. From germline, CDR1 is LNHDA and CDR2 SQIVND (reference sequence). The CDR3 runs 19 residues. This CDR3 reads CASSPSRDRGNTGSREQYF. The DNA of the CDR3 is TGTGCCAGTAGTCCAAGCCGGGACAGGGGAAATACGGGGTCTCGCGAGCAGTACTTC.

This clone was seen only once. The chain recombines TRBV6-5 with TRBJ1-5, with 8 bases fitting TRBD1. The CDR3 is 14 amino acids. CDR1 and CDR2 from the germline V gene are MNHEY and SVGAGI. The J segment lost 7 bases and the V segment lost 7 bases, leaving 9 bases of the junction unmatched. CDR3 nucleotides: TGTGCCAGCATCCTTGACAGGGGAAGGCAGCCCCAGCATTTT. Amino acid sequence: CASILDRGRQPQHF.

The chain combines TRBV14 with TRBJ2-3; tentatively, D is TRBD2 (5 bases). Germline V lookup: CDR1 SGHDN, CDR2 FVKESK. V shed 4 bases and J shed 4 bases, with 18 bases lying between them. The CDR3 consists of 16 residues. The CDR3 reads CASSPLAFIVPDTQYF. The CDR3 nucleotides read TGTGCCAGCAGCCCCCTAGCTTTCATCGTCCCAGATACGCAGTATTTT.

This chain links TRBV24-1 with TRBJ2-3, with 11 positions matching TRBD1. CDR1 is KGHDR, CDR2 SFDVKD, per germline. The CDR3 consists of 15 residues. The V segment lost 5 bases and the J segment 4 bases; nucleotides outside the gene matches: 4. This CDR3 is CATSVRTGGADTQYF. The DNA for the CDR3 is TGTGCCACCAGTGTCAGGACAGGGGGCGCAGATACGCAGTATTTT.

This clone was seen once. This chain joins TRBV6-2 or TRBV6-3 and TRBJ1-2; D is uncertain. Trimming took off 0 bases at V and 3 bases at J, with 11 bases between the two ends. Germline V gene data show CDR1 as MNHEY and CDR2 as SVGEGT. The CDR3 has 15 amino acids. DNA for the CDR3: TGTGCCAGCAGTTACTCCGGCGGATACGACTATGGCTACACCTTC. Protein sequence: CASSYSGGYDYGYTF.

The chain uses TRBV9 and TRBJ1-1, with D unresolved. The V and J ends lost 3 bases and 4 bases respectively, with 16 bases between them. Germline V gene sequence: CDR1 SGDLS, CDR2 YYNGEE. The CDR3 totals 15 residues. The CDR3 DNA is TGTGCCAGCAGCGCCGTCCCGGACTGGGGCACTGAAGCTTTCTTT. This translates into CASSAVPDWGTEAFF.

The chain has TRBV16 and TRBJ1-4; D ambiguous. The CDR3 totals 14 residues. Trimming removed 0 bases at V and 4 bases at J, with 6 bases between. The germline CDR1 and CDR2 sequences are KGHSY and FQNENV. The CDR3, as DNA: TGTGCCAGCAGCCAATCTCACAGTAATGAAAAACTGTTTTTT. Translation gives CASSQSHSNEKLFF.

The chain employs TRBV11-1 and TRBJ1-2, with 8 bases aligning to TRBD1. V shed 1 base, J shed 6 bases, and the junction held 7 bases outside the gene matches. Germline CDR1 reads SGHAT; CDR2 reads FQDESV (reference sequence). CDR3 length equals 15 residues. The CDR3 sequence: CASSLVSAGGDGYTF. CDR3 coding DNA: TGTGCCAGCAGCTTAGTCTCGGCAGGGGGCGATGGCTACACCTTC.

V and J are TRBV9 and TRBJ2-1, with 10 positions matching TRBD1. Trimming at V came to 3 bases and at J to 6 bases, leaving 3 bases not matched to a gene. The CDR3 totals 14 residues. Looked up from germline, CDR1 is SGDLS and CDR2 is YYNGEE. CDR3 coding DNA: TGTGCCAGCAGCGCCGGGACAGGGGCCAATGAGCAGTTCTTC. Translation gives CASSAGTGANEQFF.

The chain uses TRBV19 and TRBJ2-3; a weak D match, TRBD2 (5 bases). Germline V lookup: CDR1 LNHDA, CDR2 SQIVND (reference sequence). The V and J ends lost 4 bases and 3 bases respectively, with 11 bases between them. The CDR3 covers 14 residues. CDR3 amino acids: CASSTQRRTDTQYF. CDR3 in DNA: TGTGCCAGTAGTACACAGAGGAGGACAGATACGCAGTATTTT.